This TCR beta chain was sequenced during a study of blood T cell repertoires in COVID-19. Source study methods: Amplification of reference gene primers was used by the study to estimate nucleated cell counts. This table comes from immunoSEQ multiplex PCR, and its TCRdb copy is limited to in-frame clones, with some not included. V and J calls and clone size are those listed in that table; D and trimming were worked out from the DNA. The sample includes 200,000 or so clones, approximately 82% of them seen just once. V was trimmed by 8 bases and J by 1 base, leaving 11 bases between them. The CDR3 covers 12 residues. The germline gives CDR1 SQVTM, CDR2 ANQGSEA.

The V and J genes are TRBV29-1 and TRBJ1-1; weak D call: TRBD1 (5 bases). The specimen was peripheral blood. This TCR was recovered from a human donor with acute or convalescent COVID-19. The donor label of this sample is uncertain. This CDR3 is CSSGQGNTEAFF. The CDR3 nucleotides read TGCAGCTCTGGGCAGGGGAACACTGAAGCTTTCTTT.